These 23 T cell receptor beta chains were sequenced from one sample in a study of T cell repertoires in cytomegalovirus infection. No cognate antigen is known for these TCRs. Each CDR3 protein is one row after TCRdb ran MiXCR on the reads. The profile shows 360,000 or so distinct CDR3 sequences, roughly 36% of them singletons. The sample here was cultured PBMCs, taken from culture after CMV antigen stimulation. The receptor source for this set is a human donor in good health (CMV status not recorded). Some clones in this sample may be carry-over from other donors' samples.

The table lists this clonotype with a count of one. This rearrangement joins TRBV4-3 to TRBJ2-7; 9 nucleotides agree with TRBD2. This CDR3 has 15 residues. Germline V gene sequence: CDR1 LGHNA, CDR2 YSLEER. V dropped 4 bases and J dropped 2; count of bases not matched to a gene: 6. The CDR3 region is CASSRDLAGTYEQYF. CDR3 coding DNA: TGCGCCAGCAGCCGAGACCTAGCGGGAACCTACGAGCAGTACTTC.

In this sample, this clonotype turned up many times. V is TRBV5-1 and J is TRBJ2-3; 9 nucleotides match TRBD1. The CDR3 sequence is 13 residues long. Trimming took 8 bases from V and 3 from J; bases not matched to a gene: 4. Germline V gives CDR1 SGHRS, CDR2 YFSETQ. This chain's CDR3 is CASYRGRTDTQYF. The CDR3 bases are TGCGCCAGTTACAGGGGGCGTACAGATACGCAGTATTTT. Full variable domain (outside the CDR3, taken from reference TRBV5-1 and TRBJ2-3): KAGVTQTPRYLIKTRGQQVTLSCSPISGHRSVSWYQQTPGQGLQFLFEYFSETQRNKGNFPGRFSGRQFSNSRSEMNVSTLELGDSALYLCASYRGRTDTQYFGPGTRLTVL.

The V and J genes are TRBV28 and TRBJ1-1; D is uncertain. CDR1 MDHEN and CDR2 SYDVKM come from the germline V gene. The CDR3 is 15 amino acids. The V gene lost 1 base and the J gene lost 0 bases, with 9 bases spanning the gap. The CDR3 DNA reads TGTGCCAGCAGTTTATTGGGCCCATTGAACACTGAAGCTTTCTTT. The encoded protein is CASSLLGPLNTEAFF.

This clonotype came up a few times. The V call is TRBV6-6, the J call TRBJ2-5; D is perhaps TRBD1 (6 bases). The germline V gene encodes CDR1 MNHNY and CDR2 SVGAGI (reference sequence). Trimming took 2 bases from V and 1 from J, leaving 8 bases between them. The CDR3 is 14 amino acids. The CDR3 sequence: CASSYRQVQETQYF. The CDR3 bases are TGTGCCAGCAGTTACCGACAGGTCCAAGAGACCCAGTACTTC.

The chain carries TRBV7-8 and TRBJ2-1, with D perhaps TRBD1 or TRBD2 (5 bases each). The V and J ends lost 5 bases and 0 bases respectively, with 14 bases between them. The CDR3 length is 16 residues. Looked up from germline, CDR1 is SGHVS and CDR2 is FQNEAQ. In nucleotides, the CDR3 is TGTGCCAGCAGCCTGAGGGGTTTCAGCTCCTACAATGAGCAGTTCTTC. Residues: CASSLRGFSSYNEQFF.

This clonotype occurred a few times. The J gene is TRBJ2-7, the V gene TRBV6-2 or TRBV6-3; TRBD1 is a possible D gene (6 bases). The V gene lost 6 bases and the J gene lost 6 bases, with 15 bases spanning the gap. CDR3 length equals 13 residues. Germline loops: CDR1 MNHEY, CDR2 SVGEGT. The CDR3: CASSQTTGSEQYF. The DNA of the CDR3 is TGTGCCAGCAGCCAAACCACAGGGAGCGAGCAGTACTTC.

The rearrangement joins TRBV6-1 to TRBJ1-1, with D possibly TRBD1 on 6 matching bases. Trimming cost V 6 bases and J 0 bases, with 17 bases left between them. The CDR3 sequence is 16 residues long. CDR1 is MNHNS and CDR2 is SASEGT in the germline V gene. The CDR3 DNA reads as TGTGCCAGCAGAAGGGGGGCGAACACCGTGAACACTGAAGCTTTCTTT. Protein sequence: CASRRGANTVNTEAFF.

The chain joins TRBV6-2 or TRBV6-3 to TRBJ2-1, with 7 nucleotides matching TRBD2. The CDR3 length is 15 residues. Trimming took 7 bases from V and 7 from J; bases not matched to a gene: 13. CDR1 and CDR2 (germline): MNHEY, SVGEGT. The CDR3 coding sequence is TGTGCCAGCACCACGCCACGAAAGCGGGGAAATGAGCAGTTCTTC. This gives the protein CASTTPRKRGNEQFF.

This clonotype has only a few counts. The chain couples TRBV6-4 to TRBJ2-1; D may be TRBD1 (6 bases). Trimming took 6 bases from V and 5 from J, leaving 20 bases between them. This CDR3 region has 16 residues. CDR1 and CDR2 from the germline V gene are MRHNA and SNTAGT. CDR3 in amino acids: CASRGTAGVGNNEQFF. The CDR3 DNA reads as TGTGCCAGCAGAGGGACGGCAGGGGTCGGCAACAATGAGCAGTTCTTC.

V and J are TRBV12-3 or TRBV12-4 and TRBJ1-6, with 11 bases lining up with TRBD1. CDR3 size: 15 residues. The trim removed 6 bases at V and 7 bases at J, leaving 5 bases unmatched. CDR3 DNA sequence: TGTGCCAGCAGCCAACGGACAGGGGGCAATTCACCCCTCCACTTT. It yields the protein CASSQRTGGNSPLHF.

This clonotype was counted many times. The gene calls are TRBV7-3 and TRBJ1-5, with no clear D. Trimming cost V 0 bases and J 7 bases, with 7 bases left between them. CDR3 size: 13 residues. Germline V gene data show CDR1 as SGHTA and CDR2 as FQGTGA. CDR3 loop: CASSLTAEQPQHF. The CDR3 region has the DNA TGTGCCAGCAGCTTAACAGCAGAGCAGCCCCAGCATTTT.

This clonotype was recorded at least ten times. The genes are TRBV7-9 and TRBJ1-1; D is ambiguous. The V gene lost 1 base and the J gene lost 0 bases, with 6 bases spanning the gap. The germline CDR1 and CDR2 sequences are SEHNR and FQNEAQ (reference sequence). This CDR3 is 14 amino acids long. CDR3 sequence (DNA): TGTGCCAGCAGCTTAGGGACGGTGAACACTGAAGCTTTCTTT. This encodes CASSLGTVNTEAFF.

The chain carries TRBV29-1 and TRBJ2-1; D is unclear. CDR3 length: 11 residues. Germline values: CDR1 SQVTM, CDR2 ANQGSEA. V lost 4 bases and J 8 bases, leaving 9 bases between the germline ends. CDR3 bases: TGCAGCGTTGGGGTTCTCGATGAGCAGTTCTTC. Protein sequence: CSVGVLDEQFF.

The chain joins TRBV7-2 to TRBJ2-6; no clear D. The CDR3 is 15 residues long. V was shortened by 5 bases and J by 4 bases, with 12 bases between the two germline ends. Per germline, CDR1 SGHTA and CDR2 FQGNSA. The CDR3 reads CASSLQSLGANVLTF. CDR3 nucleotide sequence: TGTGCCAGCAGCCTTCAGAGTCTGGGGGCCAACGTCCTGACTTTC.

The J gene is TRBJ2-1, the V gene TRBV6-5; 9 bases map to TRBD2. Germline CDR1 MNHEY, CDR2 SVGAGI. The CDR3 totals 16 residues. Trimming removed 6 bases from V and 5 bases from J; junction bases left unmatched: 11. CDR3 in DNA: TGTGCCAGCAGCTTGAGGCTAGCGGGAACGAACAATGAGCAGTTCTTC. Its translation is CASSLRLAGTNNEQFF.

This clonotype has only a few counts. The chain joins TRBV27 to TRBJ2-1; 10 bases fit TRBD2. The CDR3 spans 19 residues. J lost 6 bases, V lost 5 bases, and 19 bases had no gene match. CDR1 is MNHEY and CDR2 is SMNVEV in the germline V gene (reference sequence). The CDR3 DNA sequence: TGTGCCAGCAGTCTAAATCCCCCCCGAGGGACTAGCGTCTCCAATGAGCAGTTCTTC. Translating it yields CASSLNPPRGTSVSNEQFF.

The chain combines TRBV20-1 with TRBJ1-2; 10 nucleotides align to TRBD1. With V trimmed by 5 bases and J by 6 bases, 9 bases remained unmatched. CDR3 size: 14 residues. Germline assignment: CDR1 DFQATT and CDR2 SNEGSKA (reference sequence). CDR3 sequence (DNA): TGCAGTGCTCGAAAATCCGGGACAGGGGATGGCTACACCTTC. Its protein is CSARKSGTGDGYTF.

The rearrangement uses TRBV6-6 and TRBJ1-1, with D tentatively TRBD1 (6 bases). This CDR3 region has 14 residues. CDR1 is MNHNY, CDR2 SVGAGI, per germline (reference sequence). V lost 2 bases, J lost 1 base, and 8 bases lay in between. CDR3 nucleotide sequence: TGTGCCAGCAGTTACAGGGGGGCGAACACTGAAGCTTTCTTT. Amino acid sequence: CASSYRGANTEAFF.

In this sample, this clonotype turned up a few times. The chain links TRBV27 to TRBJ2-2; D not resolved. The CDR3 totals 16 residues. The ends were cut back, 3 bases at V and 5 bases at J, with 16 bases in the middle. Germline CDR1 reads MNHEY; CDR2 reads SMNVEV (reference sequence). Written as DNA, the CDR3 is TGTGCCAGCAGTTTGACGGCGGCTTACACTACCGGGGAGCTGTTTTTT. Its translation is CASSLTAAYTTGELFF.

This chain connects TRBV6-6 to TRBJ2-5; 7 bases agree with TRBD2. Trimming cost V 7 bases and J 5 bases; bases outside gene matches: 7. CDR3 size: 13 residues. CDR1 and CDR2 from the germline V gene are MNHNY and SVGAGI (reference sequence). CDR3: CASTWTRLETQYF. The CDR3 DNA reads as TGTGCCAGCACCTGGACTAGACTGGAGACCCAGTACTTC.

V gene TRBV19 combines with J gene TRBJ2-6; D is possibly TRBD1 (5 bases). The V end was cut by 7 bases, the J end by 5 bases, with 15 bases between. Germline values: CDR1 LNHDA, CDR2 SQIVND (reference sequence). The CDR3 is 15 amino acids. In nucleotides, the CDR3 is TGTGCCAGTACCTCCCTACGACAGAGGGCCAACGTCCTGACTTTC. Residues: CASTSLRQRANVLTF.

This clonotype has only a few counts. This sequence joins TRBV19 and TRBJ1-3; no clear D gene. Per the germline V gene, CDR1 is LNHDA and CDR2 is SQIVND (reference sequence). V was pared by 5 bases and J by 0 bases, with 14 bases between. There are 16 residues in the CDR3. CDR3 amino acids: CASSPPAPLSGNTIYF. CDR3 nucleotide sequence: TGTGCCAGTAGTCCTCCCGCCCCCCTCTCTGGAAACACCATATATTTT.

The CDR3 nucleotides read TGCGCCAGCAGCTTGGCCCCGGGACTAGCGGGAGGGCCGACAGATACGCAGTATTTT. Translation gives CASSLAPGLAGGPTDTQYF. V usage is TRBV5-1 and J usage is TRBJ2-3; 16 bases align to TRBD2. J was trimmed by 3 bases and V by 0 bases; bases with no gene match: 7. The CDR3 runs 19 residues. Germline values: CDR1 SGHRS, CDR2 YFSETQ.